These 31 T cell receptor beta chains share one sample of origin, sequenced in a study of cytomegalovirus exposure and HLA in healthy donors. A multiplex PCR was run with 60 Vbeta primers and 13 Jbeta primers. Measured with immunoSEQ multiplex PCR; TCRdb has only the in-frame clones, and not every one. This sample's table has more than 30,000 clones. The sample was PBMCs. Receptors were obtained from a man in his forties in good health and CMV-seropositive.

The chain uses TRBV7-2 and TRBJ2-5, with 11 nucleotides matching TRBD1. The CDR3 contains 17 residues. V gave up 1 base and J gave up 1 base; unmatched junction bases: 5. The germline V gene has CDR1 SGHTA and CDR2 FQGNSA. The chain's CDR3 is CASSLVSGTGGQETQYF. DNA for the CDR3: TGTGCCAGCAGCTTAGTTTCCGGGACAGGGGGCCAAGAGACCCAGTACTTC.

To note about this clone: Sequence at one end of the junction differs from germline and may be a read error. The CDR3: CASSAAPGQGLMF. The CDR3 region has the DNA TGTGCCAGCAGCGCAGCCCCGGGACAGGGTTTGATGTTC. V and J are TRBV2 and TRBJ2-7, with 9 bases identical to TRBD1. The CDR3 consists of 13 residues. The V gene's germline CDR1 is SNHLY and CDR2 FYNNEI.

This chain joins TRBV4-1 and TRBJ1-4; TRBD1 agrees at 7 bases. J lost 5 bases, V lost 1 base, and 7 bases had no gene match. The CDR3 is 16 amino acids. Germline assignment: CDR1 MGHRA and CDR2 YSYEKL. This CDR3 reads CASSQAPGTVNEKLFF. The CDR3 DNA is TGCGCCAGCAGCCAAGCCCCCGGGACAGTCAATGAAAAACTGTTTTTT.

CDR3 DNA: TGCGCCAGCAGGGATGACAGGGCAACTAATGAAAAACTGTTTTTT. This encodes CASRDDRATNEKLFF. The rearrangement links TRBV10-2 to TRBJ1-4; 7 bases are a match to TRBD1. The germline gives CDR1 WSHSY, CDR2 SAAADI. The CDR3 is 15 residues long. The ends lost 6 bases at V and 0 bases at J; junction bases unmatched: 4.

V gene TRBV21-1 combines with J gene TRBJ2-7; whether TRBD1, the table's D call, matches the DNA was not checked. TRBV21-1 is a documented pseudogene. The CDR3 has 12 amino acids. CDR3 coding DNA: TGTGCCAGCACCCAGACAGGACAGGAGCAGTACTTC. It translates to CASTQTGQEQYF.

The V call is TRBV19, the J call TRBJ2-2; 9 nucleotides agree with TRBD2. Germline loops: CDR1 LNHDA, CDR2 SQIVND (reference sequence). The CDR3 sequence is 15 residues long. After removal of 7 bases from V and 6 bases from J, the junction contained 9 bases not matched to a gene. This CDR3 is CASNPRTSEPGELFF. The CDR3 DNA reads as TGTGCCAGTAACCCCCGGACTAGCGAACCCGGGGAGCTGTTTTTT. The full variable domain, in which reference TRBV19 and TRBJ2-2 provide the parts outside the CDR3, is DGGITQSPKYLFRKEGQNVTLSCEQNLNHDAMYWYRQDPGQGLRLIYYSQIVNDFQKGDIAEGYSVSREKKESFPLTVTSAQKNPTAFYLCASNPRTSEPGELFFGEGSRLTVL.

The rearrangement links TRBV28 to TRBJ1-4; TRBD1 aligns across 10 bases. Looked up from germline, CDR1 is MDHEN and CDR2 is SYDVKM. The CDR3 loop spans 16 amino acids. Trimming cost V 3 bases and J 7 bases; bases outside gene matches: 8. The CDR3 DNA reads TGTGCCAGCAGTTTGAAGACGGGACAGGGGTTTGAAAAACTGTTTTTT. It encodes CASSLKTGQGFEKLFF.

This clone is called medium-sized based on its frequency. J is TRBJ1-4 and V is TRBV19, with 9 bases fitting TRBD1. From germline, CDR1 is LNHDA and CDR2 SQIVND (reference sequence). This CDR3 spans 14 amino acids. V lost 3 bases and J lost 7; bases outside the gene matches: 3. The DNA of the CDR3 is TGTGCCAGTAGTATCGGGACAGGGCCTGAAAAACTGTTTTTT. Its translation is CASSIGTGPEKLFF. Based on the CDR3 plus reference TRBV19 and TRBJ1-4, the full variable domain is DGGITQSPKYLFRKEGQNVTLSCEQNLNHDAMYWYRQDPGQGLRLIYYSQIVNDFQKGDIAEGYSVSREKKESFPLTVTSAQKNPTAFYLCASSIGTGPEKLFFGSGTQLSVL.

This chain joins TRBV11-3 and TRBJ1-1; perhaps TRBD1 as D (5 bases). Trimming removed 4 bases at V and 1 base at J, with 13 bases between. The V gene's germline CDR1 is SGHNT and CDR2 YENEEA. This CDR3 is built from 15 residues. CDR3 residues: CASSSLGAANTEAFF. The CDR3 DNA reads TGTGCCAGCAGCTCTCTAGGGGCGGCGAACACTGAAGCTTTCTTT.

This rearrangement joins TRBV7-6 to TRBJ1-1, with unresolved D. The V and J ends lost 7 bases and 1 base respectively, with 10 bases between them. The CDR3 has 13 residues. Germline V gene data show CDR1 as SGHVS and CDR2 as FNYEAQ. For the CDR3, the DNA is TGTGCCAGCACCCCCCAGGCGAACACTGAAGCTTTCTTT. It specifies CASTPQANTEAFF. Filled out from reference TRBV7-6 and TRBJ1-1, the complete variable domain reads GAGVSQSPRYKVTKRGQDVALRCDPISGHVSLYWYRQALGQGPEFLTYFNYEAQQDKSGLPNDRFSAERPEGSISTLTIQRTEQRDSAMYRCASTPQANTEAFFGQGTRLTVV.

The chain couples TRBV7-9 to TRBJ2-7; 11 bases map to TRBD1. Losses at the gene ends were 5 bases for V and 4 bases for J; bases not matched to a gene: 4. The CDR3 contains 14 residues. Germline V gives CDR1 SEHNR, CDR2 FQNEAQ (reference sequence). The CDR3 region is CASSLGQGGYEQYF. CDR3 nucleotide sequence: TGTGCCAGCAGCCTGGGACAGGGGGGGTACGAGCAGTACTTC.

The V and J genes are TRBV27 and TRBJ1-1; 7 bases align to TRBD1. CDR1 and CDR2 (germline): MNHEY, SMNVEV (reference sequence). The CDR3 consists of 18 residues. V lost 7 bases and J lost 1; bases outside the gene matches: 18. CDR3 coding DNA: TGTGCCAGCAATCCCAAGGAAAGGGGGCATGTGTCGAACACTGAAGCTTTCTTT. Its translation: CASNPKERGHVSNTEAFF.

This chain links TRBV4-1 with TRBJ2-7; 11 bases match TRBD2. With V trimmed by 5 bases and J by 5 bases, 8 bases remained unmatched. CDR1 and CDR2 (germline): MGHRA, YSYEKL. The CDR3 consists of 15 residues. In nucleotides, the CDR3 is TGCGCCAGCAGCAAACTAGCGGGAGCGCTAGACGAGCAGTACTTC. This translates into CASSKLAGALDEQYF.

The chain joins TRBV7-2 to TRBJ2-7; 13 bases map to TRBD2. Germline CDR1 is SGHTA and CDR2 is FQGNSA. J was trimmed by 1 base and V by 0 bases; bases with no gene match: 12. The CDR3 runs 20 residues. CDR3 region: CASSLATSPRGLAGSYEQYF. CDR3 coding DNA: TGTGCCAGCAGCTTAGCGACATCACCTAGGGGACTAGCGGGGTCCTACGAGCAGTACTTC.

The V call is TRBV7-6, the J call TRBJ2-7; 7 bases fit TRBD1. Looked up from germline, CDR1 is SGHVS and CDR2 is FNYEAQ. The J segment lost 0 bases and the V segment lost 1 base, leaving 6 bases of the junction unmatched. The CDR3 extends over 16 amino acids. In DNA form, the CDR3 reads TGTGCCAGCAGCTTAGACCCCGGGACAGCCTCCTACGAGCAGTACTTC. The encoded protein is CASSLDPGTASYEQYF.

The CDR3 loop reads CASSIDASPNYGYTF. As DNA, the CDR3 is TGTGCCAGTAGTATAGATGCTAGTCCAAACTATGGCTACACCTTC. The chain recombines TRBV19 with TRBJ1-2; D uncertain. V lost 0 bases and J lost 2, with 10 bases in between. The CDR3 extends over 15 amino acids. The germline V gene has CDR1 LNHDA and CDR2 SQIVND (reference sequence).

J is TRBJ1-2 and V is TRBV9, with 9 bases lining up with TRBD1. This CDR3 is 15 amino acids long. The trim removed 1 base at V and 7 bases at J, leaving 8 bases unmatched. CDR1 SGDLS and CDR2 YYNGEE come from the germline V gene. CDR3 nucleotide sequence: TGTGCCAGCAGCGTATCTACAGGGGGCGCCTCTGGCTACACCTTC. It encodes CASSVSTGGASGYTF.

Comments on this clone: Sequence at one end of the junction differs from germline and may be a read error. The CDR3 DNA reads as TGTGCCTGCAGTGAGCTCAGGGATCGGACTGAAGCTTTCTTT. Its translation is CACSELRDRTEAFF. The genes are TRBV6-1 and TRBJ1-1; D possibly corresponds to TRBD1 (5 bases). Per germline, CDR1 MNHNS and CDR2 SASEGT. The CDR3 extends over 14 amino acids.

The chain recombines TRBV7-9 with TRBJ1-4, with TRBD1 identical over 9 bases. CDR1 and CDR2 from the germline V gene are SEHNR and FQNEAQ (reference sequence). V dropped 5 bases and J dropped 6; count of bases not matched to a gene: 7. The CDR3 has 15 amino acids. CDR3 in amino acids: CASSKGQGQDEKLFF. In nucleotides, the CDR3 is TGTGCCAGCAGCAAAGGACAGGGGCAGGATGAAAAACTGTTTTTT. The full variable domain, completed using reference TRBV7-9 and TRBJ1-4, is DTGVSQNPRHKITKRGQNVTFRCDPISEHNRLYWYRQTLGQGPEFLTYFQNEAQLEKSRLLSDRFSAERPKGSFSTLEIQRTEQGDSAMYLCASSKGQGQDEKLFFGSGTQLSVL.

The chain joins TRBV4-2 to TRBJ1-2; D remains ambiguous. The V gene's germline CDR1 is LGHNA and CDR2 YNFKEQ. V was cut by 0 bases and J by 4 bases, with 12 bases left in between. This CDR3 is built from 15 residues. CDR3 sequence reads: CASSQDLGEGYGYTF. The CDR3 DNA is TGTGCCAGCAGCCAAGATCTCGGTGAGGGCTATGGCTACACCTTC.

In DNA form, the CDR3 reads TGCGCCAGCGTACAGGGTCCAGCTAATGAAAAACTGTTTTTT. This translates into CASVQGPANEKLFF. The chain uses TRBV23-1 and TRBJ1-4; tentatively, D is TRBD1 (6 bases). TRBV23-1 is recorded as an ORF, its role being uncertain. CDR3 size: 14 residues. Trimming removed 8 bases at V and 3 bases at J, with 13 bases between.

This chain links TRBV6-1 with TRBJ2-7, with D possibly being TRBD2 (6 bases). CDR3 length equals 14 residues. With 10 bases removed from V and 2 bases from J, the gap between germline ends came to 18 bases. The germline CDR1 and CDR2 sequences are MNHNS and SASEGT. This chain's CDR3 is CAIFSGTAPYEQYF. CDR3 nucleotides: TGTGCCATTTTCTCCGGGACTGCACCCTACGAGCAGTACTTC.

This rearrangement joins TRBV7-2 to TRBJ2-3; tentative D call: TRBD2 (7 bases). Trimming left V 4 bases short and J 3 bases short, with 14 bases between. Germline V gene sequence: CDR1 SGHTA, CDR2 FQGNSA. The CDR3 sequence is 15 residues long. The chain's CDR3 is CASSSAGQKTDTQYF. DNA for the CDR3: TGTGCCAGCAGCTCAGCGGGACAAAAGACAGATACGCAGTATTTT. Full variable domain (rest looked up from reference TRBV7-2 and TRBJ2-3): GAGVSQSPSNKVTEKGKDVELRCDPISGHTALYWYRQSLGQGLEFLIYFQGNSAPDKSGLPSDRFSAERTGGSVSTLTIQRTQQEDSAVYLCASSSAGQKTDTQYFGPGTRLTVL.

V usage is TRBV18 and J usage is TRBJ1-1; 7 bases agree with TRBD1. The V gene end was trimmed by 0 bases and the J gene end by 4 bases; junction bases not matched to a gene: 8. Germline V gene lookup returns CDR1 KGHSH and CDR2 LQKENI. The CDR3 has 16 amino acids. CDR3 protein: CASSPPNRGRGTEAFF. For the CDR3, the DNA is TGTGCCAGCTCACCACCAAACAGGGGCCGGGGCACTGAAGCTTTCTTT. The complete variable domain, with remaining parts taken from reference TRBV18 and TRBJ1-1, reads NAGVMQNPRHLVRRRGQEARLRCSPMKGHSHVYWYRQLPEEGLKFMVYLQKENIIDESGMPKERFSAEFPKEGPSILRIQQVVRGDSAAYFCASSPPNRGRGTEAFFGQGTRLTVV.

The J gene is TRBJ2-7, the V gene TRBV25-1, with D perhaps matching TRBD2 (5 bases). Germline loops: CDR1 MGHDK, CDR2 SYGVNS. The CDR3 consists of 14 residues. V lost 4 bases to trimming and J lost 3 bases, with 13 bases between them. The CDR3 DNA is TGTGCCAGCAGTGCAGAGGTCGGAGGCTACGAGCAGTACTTC. Its translation is CASSAEVGGYEQYF.

This chain uses TRBV2 with TRBJ1-4, with TRBD1 as a possible D gene (5 bases). The V end was cut by 4 bases, the J end by 4 bases, with 10 bases between. Germline CDR1 SNHLY, CDR2 FYNNEI. This CDR3 is 14 amino acids long. The CDR3 here is CASSVGLVNEKLFF. The DNA for the CDR3 is TGTGCCAGCAGTGTGGGGCTTGTTAATGAAAAACTGTTTTTT. The whole variable domain, remainder taken from reference TRBV2 and TRBJ1-4, is EPEVTQTPSHQVTQMGQEVILRCVPISNHLYFYWYRQILGQKVEFLVSFYNNEISEKSEIFDDQFSVERPDGSNFTLKIRSTKLEDSAMYFCASSVGLVNEKLFFGSGTQLSVL.

This chain joins TRBV30 and TRBJ2-2, with 8 bases lining up with TRBD1. Germline V gene sequence: CDR1 GTSNPN, CDR2 SVGIG (reference sequence). V lost 5 bases, J lost 2 bases, and 4 bases stayed unmatched. The CDR3 extends over 14 amino acids. CDR3: CAWYGQGNTGELFF. CDR3 DNA sequence: TGTGCCTGGTATGGACAGGGAAACACCGGGGAGCTGTTTTTT.

The chain joins TRBV7-3 to TRBJ2-3; 8 nucleotides agree with TRBD2. CDR1 is SGHTA and CDR2 is FQGTGA in the germline V gene. J lost 3 bases, V lost 6 bases, and 11 bases had no gene match. The CDR3 contains 16 residues. The CDR3 spells CASSSGVAGITDTQYF. The CDR3 DNA is TGTGCCAGCAGTTCGGGCGTAGCGGGAATTACAGATACGCAGTATTTT.

This sequence joins TRBV15 and TRBJ1-1; tentatively, D is TRBD1 (6 bases). Trimming stripped 2 bases from V and 3 bases from J, with 13 bases between. The CDR3 loop spans 15 amino acids. CDR1 is LNHNV, CDR2 YYDKDF, per germline (reference sequence). CDR3 bases: TGTGCCACCAGCAGACGCACAGGGATCGACACTGAAGCTTTCTTT. Protein product: CATSRRTGIDTEAFF.

The rearrangement joins TRBV11-3 to TRBJ2-5, with 8 bases that match TRBD1. CDR1 is SGHNT and CDR2 is YENEEA in the germline V gene. The CDR3 spans 18 residues. V gave up 1 base and J gave up 5 bases; unmatched junction bases: 15. The CDR3 here is CASSLGSSWTGFGETQYF. The DNA of the CDR3 is TGTGCCAGCAGCTTAGGATCATCGTGGACAGGGTTCGGGGAGACCCAGTACTTC. Based on the CDR3 plus reference TRBV11-3 and TRBJ2-5, the full variable domain is EAGVVQSPRYKIIEKKQPVAFWCNPISGHNTLYWYLQNLGQGPELLIRYENEEAVDDSQLPKDRFSAERLKGVDSTLKIQPAELGDSAVYLCASSLGSSWTGFGETQYFGPGTRLLVL.

The chain employs TRBV5-6 and TRBJ2-7; 11 bases are a match to TRBD1. Germline-derived CDR1 and CDR2 are SGHDT and YYEEEE. The CDR3 totals 14 residues. J was trimmed by 5 bases and V by 0 bases; bases with no gene match: 1. The CDR3 loop reads CASSLGGQGDEQYF. CDR3 sequence (DNA): TGTGCCAGCAGCTTGGGGGGACAGGGGGACGAGCAGTACTTC.